A selection of T cell receptor beta chains follows, all from one sample in a study of CD8 T cells in Susac syndrome. One entry per CDR3 protein, called by TCRdb with MiXCR from the immunoSEQ multiplex PCR reads. The data show tens of thousands of distinct CDR3 sequences, around 94% seen once. The sequenced sample consisted of CD4+ T cells from PBMCs. The origin of the receptors is a human donor with Susac syndrome. The conserved cysteine and the conserved F or W are not part of the CDR3 here. Some rows mark clone size as missing; the rest say once, few, many or name a class of expanded clone.

TRBJ2-7 | TRBV23-1 | NA | ASSQPGLRSYEQY
TRBJ1-1 | TRBV25-1 | NA | ASSGQRDSPEAF
TRBJ2-5 | TRBV3-1 | NA | ASSHSGTRKETQY
TRBJ1-6 | TRBV20-1 | NA | SARIGTNSPLH
TRBJ1-2 | TRBV6-5 | NA | ASSYSTAGDGYT
TRBJ1-2 | TRBV6-5 | once | ASTGGAGGNYGYT
TRBJ1-6 | TRBV6-2/TRBV6-3 | NA | ASSYDGDYNSPLH
TRBJ1-1 | TRBV7-2 | NA | ASSPPGAVNTEAF
TRBJ2-7 | TRBV25-1 | NA | ASSEGPIPNYEQY
TRBJ2-1 | TRBV10-3 | NA | AISAVASAGEQF
TRBJ2-1 | TRBV27 | NA | ASSFRTLGEQF
TRBJ2-2 | TRBV19 | NA | ASSATANTGELF
TRBJ1-2 | TRBV28 | NA | ASSFPLTGLRLYGYT
TRBJ2-5 | TRBV11-1 | NA | ASSKETGQETQY
TRBJ2-3 | TRBV6-5 | NA | ASSYVGTDTQY
TRBJ1-3 | TRBV29-1 | NA | SVGTSGNTIY
TRBJ1-1 | TRBV23-1 | NA | ASSNKKLRGTEAF
TRBJ2-5 | TRBV15 | NA | ATSRDLAGGYQETQY
TRBJ2-7 | TRBV6-1 | NA | ATHEDSPYEQY
TRBJ2-7 | TRBV20-1 | NA | SAARRSGLDEQY
TRBJ2-3 | TRBV20-1 | once | SAARGGGASTDTQY
TRBJ2-7 | TRBV11-2 | NA | ASSSLKVAYEQY
TRBJ2-5 | TRBV24-1 | NA | ATSDSWTSQETQY
TRBJ2-5 | TRBV7-8 | NA | ASSLEQGAQETQY
TRBJ2-1 | TRBV5-4 | NA | ASSLGGTGSSYNEQF
TRBJ1-1 | TRBV5-6 | NA | ASSLPGGPAF
TRBJ2-5 | TRBV9 | once | ASSVEGGSQTQY
TRBJ2-1 | TRBV15 | NA | ATSRGPNEQF
TRBJ2-7 | TRBV5-1 | NA | ASSLEGGHSYEQY
TRBJ2-7 | TRBV9 | NA | ASSVGTGAREQY
TRBJ2-3 | TRBV20-1 | NA | SASGVVAGGSVVDTQY
TRBJ1-5 | TRBV30 | NA | AWSGAGTLGNQPQH
TRBJ2-3 | TRBV29-1 | NA | SVDQGEDTQY
TRBJ1-1 | TRBV7-3 | NA | ASSDPLGSEAF
TRBJ1-1 | TRBV28 | NA | ASTGNTEAF
TRBJ2-5 | TRBV9 | NA | ASSVAGGLVQETQY
TRBJ2-3 | TRBV6-4 | NA | ASSPSGGRDTQY
TRBJ2-5 | TRBV12-3/TRBV12-4 | few | ASSLGLKETQY
TRBJ2-1 | TRBV20-1 | NA | SVMTSGGPFSYNEQF
TRBJ1-2 | TRBV5-1 | NA | ASSLGHQQGAHFGYT
TRBJ2-1 | TRBV27 | NA | ASSTNRGRIEF
TRBJ2-7 | TRBV4-1 | NA | ASSRGLAGDEQY
TRBJ2-1 | TRBV3-1 | NA | ASSQELAGGDNEQF